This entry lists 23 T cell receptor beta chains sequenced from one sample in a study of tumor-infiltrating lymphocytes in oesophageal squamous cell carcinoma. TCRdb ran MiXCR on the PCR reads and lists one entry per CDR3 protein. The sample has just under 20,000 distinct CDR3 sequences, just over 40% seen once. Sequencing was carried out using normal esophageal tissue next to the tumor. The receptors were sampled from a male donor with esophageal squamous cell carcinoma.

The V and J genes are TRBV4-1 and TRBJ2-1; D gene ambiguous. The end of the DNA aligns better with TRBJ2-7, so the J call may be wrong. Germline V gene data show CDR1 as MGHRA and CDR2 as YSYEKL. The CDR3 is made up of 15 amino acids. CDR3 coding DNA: TGCGCCAGCAGCCAAGATTGGCCTAAGGCCCCCGGGCAGTACTTC. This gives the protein CASSQDWPKAPGQYF.

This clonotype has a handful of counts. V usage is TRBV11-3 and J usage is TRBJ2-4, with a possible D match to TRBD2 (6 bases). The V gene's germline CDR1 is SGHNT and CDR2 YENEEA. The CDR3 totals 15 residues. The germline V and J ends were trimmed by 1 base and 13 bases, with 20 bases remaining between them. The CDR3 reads CASSLGTMAYNEQYF. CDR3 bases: TGTGCCAGCAGCTTAGGGACTATGGCCTACAATGAGCAGTACTTC.

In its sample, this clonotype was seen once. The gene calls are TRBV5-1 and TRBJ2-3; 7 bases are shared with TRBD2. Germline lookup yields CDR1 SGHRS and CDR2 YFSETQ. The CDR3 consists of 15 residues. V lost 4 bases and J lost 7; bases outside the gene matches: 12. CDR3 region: CASSESSGVAHTQYF. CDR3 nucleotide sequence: TGCGCCAGCAGCGAATCTAGCGGAGTAGCCCATACGCAGTATTTT.

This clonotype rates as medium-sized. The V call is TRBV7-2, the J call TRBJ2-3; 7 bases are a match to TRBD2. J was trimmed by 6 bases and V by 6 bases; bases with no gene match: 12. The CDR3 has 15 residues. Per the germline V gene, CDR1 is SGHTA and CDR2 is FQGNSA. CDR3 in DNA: TGTGCCAGCAGGCCAGCGGGGCTCCGGGGTGATACGCAGTATTTT. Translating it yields CASRPAGLRGDTQYF.

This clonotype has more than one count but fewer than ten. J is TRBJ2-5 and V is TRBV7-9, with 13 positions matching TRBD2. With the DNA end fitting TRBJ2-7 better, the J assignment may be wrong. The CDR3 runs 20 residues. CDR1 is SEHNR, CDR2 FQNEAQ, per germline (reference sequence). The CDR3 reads CASSINPTTSGLAGAYEQYF. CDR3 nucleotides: TGTGCCAGCAGCATCAACCCCACTACCTCAGGACTAGCGGGGGCCTACGAGCAGTACTTC.

CDR3 loop: CASSPGLVSNEQYF. In nucleotides, the CDR3 is TGTGCCAGCAGCCCGGGACTAGTGAGCAATGAGCAGTACTTC. This sequence joins TRBV7-4 and TRBJ2-1; 8 bases map to TRBD2. The J call is uncertain, as TRBJ2-7 better fits the DNA end. The CDR3 is 14 amino acids. Looked up from germline, CDR1 is SGHVT and CDR2 is SQSDAQ.

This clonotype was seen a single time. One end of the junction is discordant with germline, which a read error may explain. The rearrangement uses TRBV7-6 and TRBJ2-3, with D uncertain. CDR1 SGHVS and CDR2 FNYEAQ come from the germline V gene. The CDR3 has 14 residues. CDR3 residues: CASSFSSRTDTQYF. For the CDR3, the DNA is TGTGCTAGCAGCTTCTCTTCTCGCACAGATACGCAGTATTTT.

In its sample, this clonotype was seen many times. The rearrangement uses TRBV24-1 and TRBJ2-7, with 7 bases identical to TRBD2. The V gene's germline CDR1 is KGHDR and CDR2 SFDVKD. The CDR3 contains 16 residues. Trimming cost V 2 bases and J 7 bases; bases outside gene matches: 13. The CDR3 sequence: CATSDYTRGRSNEQYF. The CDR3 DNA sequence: TGTGCCACCAGTGATTATACTCGCGGGAGATCCAATGAGCAGTACTTC.

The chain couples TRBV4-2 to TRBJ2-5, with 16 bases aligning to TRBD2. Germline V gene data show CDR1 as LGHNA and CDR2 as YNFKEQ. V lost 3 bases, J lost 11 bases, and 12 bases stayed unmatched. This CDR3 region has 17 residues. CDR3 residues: CASSQEGLAGGPGEQYF. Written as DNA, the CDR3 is TGTGCCAGCAGCCAGGAGGGACTAGCGGGAGGGCCGGGTGAGCAGTACTTC.

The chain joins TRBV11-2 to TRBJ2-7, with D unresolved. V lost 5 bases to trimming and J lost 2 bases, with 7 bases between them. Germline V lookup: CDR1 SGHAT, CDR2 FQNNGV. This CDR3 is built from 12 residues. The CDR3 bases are TGTGCCAGCAGCCCGCAGGCCTACGAGCAGTACTTC. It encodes CASSPQAYEQYF.

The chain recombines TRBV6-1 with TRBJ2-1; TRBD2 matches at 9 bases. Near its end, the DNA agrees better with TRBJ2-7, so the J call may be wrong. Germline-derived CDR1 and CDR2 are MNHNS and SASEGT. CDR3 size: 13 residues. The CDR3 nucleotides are TGTGCCACCCGACTAGCGGTCCAATACGAGCAGTACTTC. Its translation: CATRLAVQYEQYF.

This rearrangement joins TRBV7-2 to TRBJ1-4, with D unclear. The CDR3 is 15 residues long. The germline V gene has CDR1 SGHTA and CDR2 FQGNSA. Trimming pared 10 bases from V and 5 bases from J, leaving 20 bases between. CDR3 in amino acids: CATKPTAMVNEKLFF. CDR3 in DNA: TGTGCCACCAAACCGACCGCTATGGTGAATGAAAAACTGTTTTTT.

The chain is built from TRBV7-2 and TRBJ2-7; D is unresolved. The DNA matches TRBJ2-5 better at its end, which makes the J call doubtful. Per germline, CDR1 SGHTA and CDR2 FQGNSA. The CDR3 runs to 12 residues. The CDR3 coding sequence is TGTGCCAGCAGCTACTCTCAAGAGACCCAGTACTTC. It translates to CASSYSQETQYF.

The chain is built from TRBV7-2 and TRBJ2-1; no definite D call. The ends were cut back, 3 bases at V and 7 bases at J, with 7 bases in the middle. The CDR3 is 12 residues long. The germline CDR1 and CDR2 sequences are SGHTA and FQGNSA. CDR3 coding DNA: TGTGCCAGCAGCTTTGAACGTAATGAGCAGTTCTTC. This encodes CASSFERNEQFF.

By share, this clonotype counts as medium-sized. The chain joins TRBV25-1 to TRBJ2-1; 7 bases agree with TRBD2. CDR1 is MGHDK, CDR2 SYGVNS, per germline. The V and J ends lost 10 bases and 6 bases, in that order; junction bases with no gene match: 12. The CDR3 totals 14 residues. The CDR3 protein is CATKPSGITNEQFF. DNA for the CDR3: TGTGCCACCAAGCCCAGCGGGATAACCAATGAGCAGTTCTTC. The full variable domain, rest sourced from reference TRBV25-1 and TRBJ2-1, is EADIYQTPRYLVIGTGKKITLECSQTMGHDKMYWYQQDPGMELHLIHYSYGVNSTEKGDLSSESTVSRIRTEHFPLTLESARPSHTSQYLCATKPSGITNEQFFGPGTRLTVL.

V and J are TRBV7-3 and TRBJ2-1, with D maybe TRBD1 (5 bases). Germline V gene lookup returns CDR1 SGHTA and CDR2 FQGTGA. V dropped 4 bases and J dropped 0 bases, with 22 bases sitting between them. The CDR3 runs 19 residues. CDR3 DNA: TGTGCCAGCAGCTCCTTGGCACCTCCGACAGTCCGCTCCTACAATGAGCAGTTCTTC. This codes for CASSSLAPPTVRSYNEQFF.

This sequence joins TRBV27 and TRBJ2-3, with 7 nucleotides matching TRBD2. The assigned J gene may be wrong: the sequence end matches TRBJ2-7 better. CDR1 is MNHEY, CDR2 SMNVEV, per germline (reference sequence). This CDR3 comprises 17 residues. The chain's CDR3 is CASSSLSGKGPYNEQYF. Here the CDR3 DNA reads TGTGCCAGCAGTTCACTAAGCGGGAAGGGCCCCTACAATGAGCAGTACTTC.

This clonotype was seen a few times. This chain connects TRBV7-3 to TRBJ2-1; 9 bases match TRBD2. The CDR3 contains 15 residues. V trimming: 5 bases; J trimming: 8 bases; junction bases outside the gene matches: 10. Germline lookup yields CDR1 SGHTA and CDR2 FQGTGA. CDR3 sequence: CASSLSGRYKDEQFF. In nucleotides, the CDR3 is TGTGCCAGCAGCCTAAGCGGGAGGTATAAGGATGAGCAGTTCTTC.

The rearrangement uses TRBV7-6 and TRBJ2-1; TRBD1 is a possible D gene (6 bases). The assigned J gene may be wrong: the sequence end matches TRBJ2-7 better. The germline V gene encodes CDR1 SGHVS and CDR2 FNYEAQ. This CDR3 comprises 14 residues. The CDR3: CASSFNTGTYEQYF. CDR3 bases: TGTGCCAGCAGTTTCAATACAGGGACCTACGAGCAGTACTTC.

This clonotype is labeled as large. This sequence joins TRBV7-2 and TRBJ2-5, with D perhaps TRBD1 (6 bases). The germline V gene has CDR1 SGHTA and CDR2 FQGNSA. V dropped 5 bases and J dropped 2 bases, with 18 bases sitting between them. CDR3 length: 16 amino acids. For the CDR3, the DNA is TGTGCCAGCAGCAACCCAAGGACAGCCGGTCAAGAGACCCAGTACTTC. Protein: CASSNPRTAGQETQYF.

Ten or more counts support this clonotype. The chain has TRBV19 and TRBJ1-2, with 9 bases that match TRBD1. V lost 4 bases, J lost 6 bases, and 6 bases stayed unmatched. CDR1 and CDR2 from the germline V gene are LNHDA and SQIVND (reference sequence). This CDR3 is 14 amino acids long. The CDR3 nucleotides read TGTGCCAGTAGTACTGACCGGGACAGGGATGGCTACACCTTC. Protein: CASSTDRDRDGYTF.

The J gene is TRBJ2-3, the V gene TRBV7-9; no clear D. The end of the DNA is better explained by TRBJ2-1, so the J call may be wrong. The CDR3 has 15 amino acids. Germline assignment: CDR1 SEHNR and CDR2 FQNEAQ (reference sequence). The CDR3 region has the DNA TGTGCCAGCAGCTTAAGAGCAGACCGGTACAATGAGCAGTTCTTC. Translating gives CASSLRADRYNEQFF.

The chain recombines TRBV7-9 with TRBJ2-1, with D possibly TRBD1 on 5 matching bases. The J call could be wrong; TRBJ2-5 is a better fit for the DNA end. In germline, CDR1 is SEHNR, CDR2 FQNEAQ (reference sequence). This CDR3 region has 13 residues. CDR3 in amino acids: CASSLAQGETQYF. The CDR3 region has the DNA TGTGCCAGCAGCTTAGCGCAGGGAGAGACCCAGTACTTC.